This is a list of T cell receptor beta chains from one sample in a study of a mutant IDH1 vaccine in newly diagnosed glioma. These receptors have no identified antigens. Method: immunoSEQ multiplex PCR; TCRdb's copy keeps in-frame clones and lacks some. The repertoire holds about 38,000 clones, with around 81% as singletons. The input for sequencing was PBMCs, taken from a glioma patient whose treatment included an IDH1 peptide vaccine. These receptor sequences come from a man between 40 and 49 years old with glioma. Both conserved end residues are part of each CDR3. The D gene is left open where the match is weak.

J: TRBJ2-7
D: TRBD2
V: TRBV9
CDR3: CASSSGGGSSSYEQYF

J: TRBJ2-7
D: TRBD1
V: TRBV5-4
CDR3: CASSSLGDRGDEQYF

J: TRBJ1-1
D: .
V: TRBV7-9
CDR3: CASSLAGPANTEAFF

J: TRBJ1-3
D: .
V: TRBV9
CDR3: CASSVIPRPGNTIYF

J: TRBJ2-5
D: .
V: TRBV18
CDR3: CASSPGETQYF

J: TRBJ2-2
D: .
V: TRBV19
CDR3: CASSIERGSSRGTGELFF

J: TRBJ1-1
D: .
V: TRBV11-1
CDR3: CASSLSSTEAFF

J: TRBJ1-4
D: TRBD1
V: TRBV30
CDR3: CAWTRDRANEKLFF

J: TRBJ1-1
D: .
V: TRBV6-5
CDR3: CASSYPWPVGNTEAFF

J: TRBJ1-1
D: TRBD1
V: TRBV30
CDR3: CALGQFEAFF

J: TRBJ1-2
D: TRBD1
V: TRBV9
CDR3: CASSPQQGRGYGYTF

J: TRBJ1-2
D: .
V: TRBV5-1
CDR3: CASSSPGVDGYTF

J: TRBJ1-1
D: .
V: TRBV27
CDR3: CASSSVDDRVNTEAFF

J: TRBJ2-3
D: TRBD2
V: TRBV6-6
CDR3: CASSYYQRGATDTQYF

J: TRBJ2-7
D: TRBD1
V: TRBV5-4
CDR3: CASSTDRDRVLHEQYF

J: TRBJ2-1
D: TRBD2
V: TRBV7-3
CDR3: CASSSGSSGAEQFF

J: TRBJ2-3
D: TRBD1
V: TRBV7-2
CDR3: CASSPLGQPTDTQYF

J: TRBJ1-4
D: .
V: TRBV7-8
CDR3: CASSYRSRGEKLFF

J: TRBJ2-5
D: TRBD2
V: TRBV7-2
CDR3: CASSLAGGRATETQYF

J: TRBJ2-7
D: .
V: TRBV7-9
CDR3: CASSLGQSTYEQYF

J: TRBJ1-1
D: TRBD1
V: TRBV30
CDR3: CAWSWDRDEAFF

J: TRBJ1-5
D: .
V: TRBV7-2
CDR3: CASSLVTGQQPQHF

J: TRBJ2-1
D: .
V: TRBV4-3
CDR3: CASSQAKAEQFF

J: TRBJ2-1
D: TRBD2
V: TRBV5-5
CDR3: CASSRTSGVLDEQFF

J: TRBJ1-5
D: .
V: TRBV7-9
CDR3: CASSLTEGHQPQHF

J: TRBJ2-7
D: .
V: TRBV2
CDR3: CASGAETYEQYF

J: TRBJ2-1
D: .
V: TRBV4-2
CDR3: CASSQVGTVANEQFF

J: TRBJ2-7
D: .
V: TRBV7-9
CDR3: CASSSRLGPYEQYF

J: TRBJ2-7
D: TRBD2
V: TRBV7-8
CDR3: CASSFDQLAGGSYEQYF

J: TRBJ1-1
D: .
V: TRBV11-3
CDR3: CASSIRQEGAEAFF

J: TRBJ1-1
D: .
V: TRBV2
CDR3: CASRRDNDPTEAFF

J: TRBJ2-7
D: TRBD1
V: TRBV7-2
CDR3: CASRGQGWVEQYF

J: TRBJ1-5
D: TRBD1
V: TRBV2
CDR3: CASVGQGGQPQHF

J: TRBJ1-2
D: .
V: TRBV2
CDR3: CASSERVGAYGYTF

J: TRBJ2-7
D: .
V: TRBV18
CDR3: CASSPGGSHEQYF

J: TRBJ2-3
D: TRBD2
V: TRBV27
CDR3: CASSSPPAGGPPDTQYF

J: TRBJ1-3
D: .
V: TRBV25-1
CDR3: CASTPGEPGNTIYF